A single sample gave rise to the 11 T cell receptor beta chains below, sequenced in a study of cytomegalovirus exposure and HLA in healthy donors. Primers: 60 Vbeta forward and 13 Jbeta reverse. The assay was immunoSEQ multiplex PCR, and TCRdb's table has in-frame clones only and misses some. This sample yields 300,000 or so clones, of which just under 85% are seen a single time; roughly 2% belongs to the top ten. The sequenced sample was PBMCs. All receptors derive from a woman between 40 and 55 years old in good health and CMV-seropositive.

This chain connects TRBV6-1 to TRBJ2-3; possibly TRBD1 for D (6 bases). The CDR3 is 15 amino acids. V lost 3 bases and J 5 bases, leaving 15 bases between the germline ends. Germline V gene lookup returns CDR1 MNHNS and CDR2 SASEGT. CDR3 residues: CASSDPGLQGDTQYF. CDR3 nucleotide sequence: TGTGCCAGCAGTGACCCTGGTTTACAGGGAGATACGCAGTATTTT.

The rearrangement uses TRBV10-1 and TRBJ2-7, with 8 bases that match TRBD1. Germline V lookup: CDR1 WNHNN, CDR2 SYGVQD (reference sequence). This CDR3 spans 14 amino acids. Trimming at V came to 11 bases and at J to 5 bases, leaving 14 bases not matched to a gene. In nucleotides, the CDR3 is TGCGCCGCCAACGAGACAGGGGAATACCACGAGCAGTACTTC. Its translation: CAANETGEYHEQYF.

V is TRBV29-1 and J is TRBJ1-1, with D tentatively TRBD1 (6 bases). Germline-derived CDR1 and CDR2 are SQVTM and ANQGSEA. V was pared by 6 bases and J by 7 bases, with 9 bases between. The CDR3 runs 10 residues. In DNA form, the CDR3 reads TGCAGCGTAGAGGGACATGAAGCTTTCTTT. Translated, it gives CSVEGHEAFF.

This chain's CDR3 is CASSLQTGLAGTDTQYF. The CDR3 DNA sequence: TGTGCCAGCAGCCTACAAACGGGACTAGCGGGTACAGATACGCAGTATTTT. The V gene is TRBV28, the J gene TRBJ2-3; 12 bases agree with TRBD2. J was trimmed by 3 bases and V by 6 bases; bases with no gene match: 10. This CDR3 is built from 17 residues. Germline CDR1 is MDHEN and CDR2 is SYDVKM.

As regards this clone: Other nucleotide sequences in the sample specify the same CDR3. This sequence joins TRBV18 and TRBJ2-3; possibly TRBD1 for D (5 bases). Trimming took off 3 bases at V and 4 bases at J, with 8 bases between the two ends. CDR1 is KGHSH and CDR2 is LQKENI in the germline V gene. This CDR3 comprises 13 residues. This chain's CDR3 is CASSPQGPDTQYF. CDR3 nucleotides: TGTGCCAGCTCACCCCAGGGTCCAGATACGCAGTATTTT.

The J gene is TRBJ2-1, the V gene TRBV25-1; TRBD2 matches at 9 bases. Per the germline V gene, CDR1 is MGHDK and CDR2 is SYGVNS. The CDR3 extends over 15 amino acids. Trimming cost V 1 base and J 4 bases; bases outside gene matches: 2. The CDR3 nucleotides read TGTGCCAGCAGTGAATCTAGCGGGATATACAATGAGCAGTTCTTC. As protein: CASSESSGIYNEQFF.

The V call is TRBV28, the J call TRBJ2-7; the match to TRBD2 covers 9 bases. CDR1 and CDR2 from the germline V gene are MDHEN and SYDVKM. This CDR3 has 14 residues. J lost 3 bases, V lost 6 bases, and 6 bases had no gene match. Here the CDR3 DNA reads TGTGCCAGCAGGGGCGGGACTAGCCTCTACGAGCAGTACTTC. Amino acid sequence: CASRGGTSLYEQYF.

This rearrangement joins TRBV28 to TRBJ2-1, with D maybe TRBD1 (5 bases). Germline V CDR1 and CDR2: MDHEN, SYDVKM. This CDR3 is 16 amino acids long. V was cut by 2 bases and J by 4 bases, with 15 bases left in between. The CDR3 sequence is CASSLEGSAGYNEQFF. CDR3 nucleotide sequence: TGTGCCAGCAGTTTAGAAGGGTCCGCAGGGTACAATGAGCAGTTCTTC.

The rearrangement links TRBV4-1 to TRBJ2-3, with TRBD2 matching 9 bases. Per germline, CDR1 MGHRA and CDR2 YSYEKL. V dropped 0 bases and J dropped 3; count of bases not matched to a gene: 4. CDR3 length: 16 amino acids. CDR3 sequence: CASSQDRSGRTDTQYF. The CDR3 nucleotides read TGCGCCAGCAGCCAAGACAGGAGCGGGAGGACAGATACGCAGTATTTT.

The rearrangement uses TRBV18 and TRBJ2-3, with 7 bases identical to TRBD1. The germline gives CDR1 KGHSH, CDR2 LQKENI. This CDR3 has 13 residues. The junction had 6 bases not matched to a gene; V was cut back by 6 bases and J by 6 bases. CDR3 sequence reads: CASSAKGADTQYF. The CDR3 coding sequence is TGTGCCAGCTCGGCAAAGGGGGCTGATACGCAGTATTTT.

The table lists this clone with a count of one. The gene calls are TRBV29-1 and TRBJ1-1; D unresolved. Trimming pared 7 bases from V and 5 bases from J, leaving 14 bases between. The germline V gene encodes CDR1 SQVTM and CDR2 ANQGSEA. The CDR3 has 12 residues. DNA of the CDR3: TGCAGCGCCCAAGGTGCTAGTACTGAAGCTTTCTTT. This translates into CSAQGASTEAFF. The variable domain in full, completed from reference TRBV29-1 and TRBJ1-1, reads SAVISQKPSRDICQRGTSLTIQCQVDSQVTMMFWYRQQPGQSLTLIATANQGSEATYESGFVIDKFPISRPNLTFSTLTVSNMSPEDSSIYLCSAQGASTEAFFGQGTRLTVV.